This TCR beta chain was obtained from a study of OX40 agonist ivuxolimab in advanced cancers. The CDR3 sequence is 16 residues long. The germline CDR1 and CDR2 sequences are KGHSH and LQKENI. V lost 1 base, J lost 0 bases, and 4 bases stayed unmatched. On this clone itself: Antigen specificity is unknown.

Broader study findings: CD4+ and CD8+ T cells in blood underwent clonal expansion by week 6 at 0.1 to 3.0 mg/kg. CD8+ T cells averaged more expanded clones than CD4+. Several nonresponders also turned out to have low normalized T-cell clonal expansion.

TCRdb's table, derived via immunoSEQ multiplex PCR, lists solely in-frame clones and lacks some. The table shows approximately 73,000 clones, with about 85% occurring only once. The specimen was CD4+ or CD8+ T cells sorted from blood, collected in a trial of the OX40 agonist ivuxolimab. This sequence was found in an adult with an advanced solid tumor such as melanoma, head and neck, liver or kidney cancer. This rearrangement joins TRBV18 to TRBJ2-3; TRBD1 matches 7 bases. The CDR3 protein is CASSPQGARSTDTQYF. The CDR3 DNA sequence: TGTGCCAGCTCACCACAGGGGGCCCGGAGCACAGATACGCAGTATTTT.